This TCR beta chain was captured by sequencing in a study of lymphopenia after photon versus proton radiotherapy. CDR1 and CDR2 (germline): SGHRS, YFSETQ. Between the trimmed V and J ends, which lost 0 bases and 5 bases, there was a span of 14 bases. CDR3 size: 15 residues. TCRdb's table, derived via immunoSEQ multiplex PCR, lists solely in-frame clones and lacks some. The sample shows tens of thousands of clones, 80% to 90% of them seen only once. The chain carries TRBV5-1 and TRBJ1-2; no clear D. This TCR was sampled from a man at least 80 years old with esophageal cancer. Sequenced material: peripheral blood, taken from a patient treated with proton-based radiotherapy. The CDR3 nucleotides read TGCGCCAGCAGCTTGGTTGACGGCGCGGGGTATGGCTACACCTTC. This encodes CASSLVDGAGYGYTF.